This T cell receptor beta chain was captured in a study of spatial heterogeneity in lung cancer. Study-wide findings and caveats: In tumors, expanded intratumoral alpha and beta TCR counts tracked mutation counts.

Each CDR3 protein is one row after TCRdb ran MiXCR on the 5' RACE reads. This repertoire shows around 20,000 distinct CDR3 sequences, 5.8% found once; its top ten account for 10%. As to time point: sample taken at primary tumor resection. CDR3 length: 15 amino acids. V gave up 1 base and J gave up 1 base, with 9 bases separating them. This clonotype was found a few times. Its cognate antigen is unknown. Since it is a stray read in a library aimed at alpha chains, this beta chain has a size that is not meaningful. This clonotype was obtained from a female donor with early-stage non-small cell lung cancer. The starting material was lung tumor tissue, obtained at surgery. The chain carries TRBV12-3 or TRBV12-4 and TRBJ2-3; D is ambiguous. The DNA for the CDR3 is TGTGCCAGCAGTTTAGACGGAACCGGCACAGATACGCAGTATTTT. Protein sequence: CASSLDGTGTDTQYF.